This is a list of T cell receptor beta chains from one sample in a study of T-cell reconstitution after alpha-beta-depleted transplantation in children. TCRdb ran MiXCR on the PCR reads and lists one entry per CDR3 protein. Here the sample spans around 380,000 distinct CDR3 sequences, roughly a tenth being singletons. This material consisted of PBMCs from the stem cell graft donor, taken from the stem cell graft. These receptors all stem from a human donor who donated a stem cell graft to a child with acute myeloid leukemia. Each CDR3 is given with its conserved first and last residue. Fields, in order: V gene, clone size, J gene, D gene, CDR3 protein, CDR3 DNA. The D gene is left open where the match is weak. Expanded clones are given a class, and other clones once, few, many or no size at all.

V gene: TRBV12-3/TRBV12-4
clone size: NA
J gene: TRBJ1-2
D gene: NA
CDR3 protein: CASSKGDGYTF
CDR3 DNA: TGTGCCAGCAGCAAGGGGGATGGCTACACCTTC

V gene: TRBV10-3
clone size: NA
J gene: TRBJ2-5
D gene: NA
CDR3 protein: CAISVRQSETQYF
CDR3 DNA: TGTGCCATCAGCGTGCGACAGTCGGAGACCCAGTACTTC

V gene: TRBV5-1
clone size: few
J gene: TRBJ2-5
D gene: TRBD2
CDR3 protein: CASSLGVAGASETQYF
CDR3 DNA: TGCGCCAGCAGCTTGGGGGTAGCGGGGGCCTCGGAGACCCAGTACTTC

V gene: TRBV7-2
clone size: few
J gene: TRBJ2-3
D gene: TRBD2
CDR3 protein: CASSLGLAPDTQYF
CDR3 DNA: TGTGCCAGCAGCTTGGGACTAGCCCCGGATACGCAGTATTTT

V gene: TRBV5-4
clone size: few
J gene: TRBJ2-3
D gene: NA
CDR3 protein: CASSLAGTVKDTQYF
CDR3 DNA: TGTGCCAGCAGCTTGGCCGGGACGGTTAAAGATACGCAGTATTTT

V gene: TRBV14
clone size: NA
J gene: TRBJ1-5
D gene: NA
CDR3 protein: CASSQRTGQPQHF
CDR3 DNA: TGTGCCAGCAGCCAACGGACCGGACAGCCCCAGCATTTT

V gene: TRBV6-1
clone size: few
J gene: TRBJ1-1
D gene: TRBD1
CDR3 protein: CASSQGQGMSTEAFF
CDR3 DNA: TGTGCCAGCAGTCAAGGACAGGGGATGAGCACTGAAGCTTTCTTT

V gene: TRBV25-1
clone size: few
J gene: TRBJ1-1
D gene: NA
CDR3 protein: CASSARRAGNTEAFF
CDR3 DNA: TGTGCCAGCAGTGCCCGCCGGGCAGGCAACACTGAAGCTTTCTTT

V gene: TRBV28
clone size: NA
J gene: TRBJ2-1
D gene: NA
CDR3 protein: CASSSFGRVDNEQFF
CDR3 DNA: TGTGCCAGCAGTTCTTTTGGCAGGGTCGACAATGAGCAGTTCTTC

V gene: TRBV20-1
clone size: NA
J gene: TRBJ2-5
D gene: TRBD2
CDR3 protein: CSADWSSGNVETQYF
CDR3 DNA: TGCAGTGCCGATTGGTCTAGCGGGAATGTCGAGACCCAGTACTTC

V gene: TRBV20-1
clone size: many
J gene: TRBJ2-4
D gene: NA
CDR3 protein: CSAGPKDAQYF
CDR3 DNA: TGCAGTGCAGGACCGAAAGATGCTCAGTACTTC

V gene: TRBV10-3
clone size: few
J gene: TRBJ2-7
D gene: NA
CDR3 protein: CAISESGPIEQYF
CDR3 DNA: TGTGCCATCAGTGAGTCGGGGCCGATCGAGCAGTACTTC

V gene: TRBV20-1
clone size: few
J gene: TRBJ2-3
D gene: TRBD2
CDR3 protein: CSVVTSGSRGAGTDTQYF
CDR3 DNA: TGCAGTGTAGTGACTAGCGGGAGTCGCGGGGCTGGCACAGATACGCAGTATTTT

V gene: TRBV12-5
clone size: few
J gene: TRBJ2-5
D gene: NA
CDR3 protein: CASGLDLGAAGTQYF
CDR3 DNA: TGTGCTAGTGGTTTGGATCTGGGGGCCGCGGGGACCCAGTACTTC

V gene: TRBV20-1
clone size: NA
J gene: TRBJ2-7
D gene: NA
CDR3 protein: CSASDGYSYEQYF
CDR3 DNA: TGCAGTGCTAGCGACGGTTATTCCTACGAGCAGTACTTC

V gene: TRBV25-1
clone size: NA
J gene: TRBJ2-7
D gene: NA
CDR3 protein: CASSRGLAYEQYF
CDR3 DNA: TGTGCCAGCAGCCGGGGACTTGCCTACGAGCAGTACTTC

V gene: TRBV12-3/TRBV12-4
clone size: NA
J gene: TRBJ1-5
D gene: TRBD1
CDR3 protein: CASRPTGGGQPQHF
CDR3 DNA: TGTGCCAGCAGACCTACAGGGGGCGGTCAGCCCCAGCATTTT

V gene: TRBV12-3/TRBV12-4
clone size: NA
J gene: TRBJ1-5
D gene: TRBD1
CDR3 protein: CASRTGTGGQPQHF
CDR3 DNA: TGTGCCAGCAGAACAGGGACAGGGGGCCAGCCCCAGCATTTT

V gene: TRBV29-1
clone size: NA
J gene: TRBJ2-3
D gene: NA
CDR3 protein: CSVAPIGADTQYF
CDR3 DNA: TGCAGCGTTGCCCCAATCGGCGCAGATACGCAGTATTTT

V gene: TRBV5-1
clone size: NA
J gene: TRBJ1-5
D gene: TRBD1
CDR3 protein: CASSLTPGGFGNQPQHF
CDR3 DNA: TGCGCCAGCAGCTTGACCCCAGGGGGATTCGGCAATCAGCCCCAGCATTTT

V gene: TRBV18
clone size: NA
J gene: TRBJ2-5
D gene: NA
CDR3 protein: CASSPWPGGETQYF
CDR3 DNA: TGTGCCAGCTCACCATGGCCGGGTGGAGAGACCCAGTACTTC

V gene: TRBV20-1
clone size: NA
J gene: TRBJ2-2
D gene: NA
CDR3 protein: CSAGGAGGELFF
CDR3 DNA: TGCAGTGCCGGTGGGGCAGGCGGGGAGCTGTTTTTT

V gene: TRBV3-1
clone size: few
J gene: TRBJ2-7
D gene: NA
CDR3 protein: CASSQAGGDSYEQYF
CDR3 DNA: TGTGCCAGCAGCCAAGCAGGAGGGGACTCCTACGAGCAGTACTTC

V gene: TRBV7-3
clone size: many
J gene: TRBJ2-5
D gene: TRBD2
CDR3 protein: CASSSMGLAGETQYF
CDR3 DNA: TGTGCCAGCAGCTCCATGGGACTAGCGGGAGAGACCCAGTACTTC

V gene: TRBV5-8
clone size: few
J gene: TRBJ1-5
D gene: NA
CDR3 protein: CASNIGEWQPQHF
CDR3 DNA: TGTGCCAGCAATATCGGGGAATGGCAGCCCCAGCATTTT

V gene: TRBV20-1
clone size: NA
J gene: TRBJ1-6
D gene: NA
CDR3 protein: CSAWGPSYNSPLHF
CDR3 DNA: TGCAGTGCTTGGGGACCCTCCTATAATTCACCCCTCCACTTT

V gene: TRBV15
clone size: NA
J gene: TRBJ2-3
D gene: TRBD2
CDR3 protein: CATSREIAGAGTDTQYF
CDR3 DNA: TGTGCCACCAGCAGAGAAATCGCGGGAGCGGGCACAGATACGCAGTATTTT